The 31 T cell receptor beta chains in this list originate from one sample, sequenced in a study of monozygotic twins with cystic fibrosis. Produced via immunoSEQ multiplex PCR; TCRdb's table is partial and in-frame only. In the table there are some 35,000 clones, approximately 90% of which are singletons. Sequenced: blood. Source of these receptors: a boy under 10 years old with cystic fibrosis.

The V call is TRBV4-2, the J call TRBJ2-3, with TRBD1 identical over 11 bases. Germline loops: CDR1 LGHNA, CDR2 YNFKEQ. The CDR3 is 16 amino acids. With V trimmed by 4 bases and J by 2 bases, 5 bases remained unmatched. The CDR3 is CASSPDRGPPTDTQYF. The CDR3 DNA reads as TGTGCCAGCAGCCCGGACAGGGGGCCACCCACAGATACGCAGTATTTT.

This chain uses TRBV5-1 with TRBJ1-2; D ambiguous. Per the germline V gene, CDR1 is SGHRS and CDR2 is YFSETQ. CDR3 length: 19 amino acids. Trimming cost V 4 bases and J 0 bases, with 25 bases left between them. The CDR3 spells CASSRNRAEPRTANYGYTF. CDR3 in DNA: TGCGCCAGCAGCAGGAATAGGGCCGAACCTCGGACGGCTAACTATGGCTACACCTTC.

This sequence joins TRBV25-1 and TRBJ1-2; D remains unclear. Between the trimmed V and J ends, which lost 1 base and 6 bases, there was a span of 6 bases. Germline values: CDR1 MGHDK, CDR2 SYGVNS. The CDR3 is made up of 12 amino acids. This CDR3 is CASSELGNGYTF. The DNA for the CDR3 is TGTGCCAGCAGTGAATTAGGGAATGGCTACACCTTC.

This chain links TRBV5-1 with TRBJ1-5, with 10 nucleotides matching TRBD1. This CDR3 region has 16 residues. Germline loops: CDR1 SGHRS, CDR2 YFSETQ. The trim removed 4 bases at V and 0 bases at J, leaving 4 bases unmatched. DNA of the CDR3: TGCGCCAGCAGCCCGACAGGGGGCTATAGCAATCAGCCCCAGCATTTT. Translated, it gives CASSPTGGYSNQPQHF.

CDR3 DNA: TGTGCCAGCAGTTACGGCAGGGCCCGGGGTACTGAAGCTTTCTTT. Residues: CASSYGRARGTEAFF. The rearrangement links TRBV6-6 to TRBJ1-1, with a weak D call TRBD1 (5 bases). The ends were cut back, 2 bases at V and 5 bases at J, with 15 bases in the middle. CDR1 MNHNY and CDR2 SVGAGI come from the germline V gene (reference sequence). The CDR3 runs 15 residues.

This clone has just a few counts. The chain is built from TRBV10-3 and TRBJ2-2, with a possible D match to TRBD1 (5 bases). CDR3 length equals 15 residues. The V gene's germline CDR1 is ENHRY and CDR2 SYGVKD. V dropped 0 bases and J dropped 5 bases, with 10 bases sitting between them. CDR3 coding DNA: TGTGCCATCAGTGAGTCCTCACAGGCGACCGGGGAGCTGTTTTTT. Encoded protein: CAISESSQATGELFF.

This sequence joins TRBV6-5 and TRBJ1-6; 9 bases are shared with TRBD1. V was clipped by 4 bases and J by 9 bases; unmatched bases: 10. This CDR3 is 16 amino acids long. CDR1 is MNHEY and CDR2 is SVGAGI in the germline V gene. The CDR3 region is CASSFFPGTGSSPLHF. For the CDR3, the DNA is TGTGCCAGCAGTTTCTTTCCCGGGACAGGGAGTTCACCCCTCCACTTT.

The V gene is TRBV6-1, the J gene TRBJ1-6; D remains unclear. This CDR3 has 14 amino acids. Germline assignment: CDR1 MNHNS and CDR2 SASEGT. The V and J ends lost 3 bases and 11 bases respectively, with 14 bases between them. The CDR3 here is CASSEKSRGAPLHF. The DNA of the CDR3 is TGTGCCAGCAGTGAGAAGAGCCGCGGAGCACCCCTCCACTTT.

This clone was picked up one time. The chain links TRBV6-4 to TRBJ2-3; 9 bases agree with TRBD2. The CDR3 loop spans 16 amino acids. Germline V gene sequence: CDR1 MRHNA, CDR2 SNTAGT. With 4 bases clipped from V and 2 bases from J, the junction kept 7 bases outside the gene matches. CDR3 protein: CASSATSGGYTDTQYF. The DNA of the CDR3 is TGTGCCAGCAGTGCGACAAGCGGGGGGTACACAGATACGCAGTATTTT.

V usage is TRBV9 and J usage is TRBJ2-3; D is perhaps TRBD2 (6 bases). CDR1 and CDR2 (germline): SGDLS, YYNGEE. The CDR3 runs 17 residues. Trimming left V 0 bases short and J 4 bases short, with 18 bases between. This chain's CDR3 is CASSVDRWRDGPDTQYF. In DNA, the CDR3 is TGTGCCAGCAGCGTAGATCGGTGGAGGGATGGTCCAGATACGCAGTATTTT.

The chain uses TRBV13 and TRBJ1-1; TRBD1 is a possible D gene (6 bases). Germline V gene lookup returns CDR1 PRHDT and CDR2 FYEKMQ (reference sequence). This CDR3 has 15 residues. The ends were cut back, 1 base at V and 2 bases at J, with 11 bases in the middle. Here the CDR3 reads CASSLDGGLNTEAFF. CDR3 nucleotides: TGTGCCAGCAGCTTAGATGGGGGCCTCAACACTGAAGCTTTCTTT.

The chain employs TRBV5-1 and TRBJ1-1, with TRBD1 identical over 7 bases. Germline assignment: CDR1 SGHRS and CDR2 YFSETQ. The ends lost 4 bases at V and 5 bases at J; junction bases unmatched: 20. This CDR3 spans 18 amino acids. CDR3 in DNA: TGCGCCAGCAGCCCTGTTGTGGAGGAGGGGGCACTTGGGACTGAAGCTTTCTTT. Its translation: CASSPVVEEGALGTEAFF.

This chain links TRBV6-1 with TRBJ2-3; D unresolved. CDR3 length: 14 amino acids. Trimming removed 2 bases from V and 6 bases from J, with 12 bases in between. Germline-derived CDR1 and CDR2 are MNHNS and SASEGT. The CDR3 spells CASSEPGPRDTQYF. The CDR3 DNA reads TGTGCCAGCAGTGAACCAGGACCTCGCGATACGCAGTATTTT.

The V call is TRBV19, the J call TRBJ2-6, with 8 bases fitting TRBD1. This CDR3 is built from 18 residues. Germline lookup yields CDR1 LNHDA and CDR2 SQIVND (reference sequence). Trimming cost V 8 bases and J 0 bases; bases outside gene matches: 12. CDR3 protein: CASGGLGQGTSGANVLTF. DNA for the CDR3: TGTGCCAGTGGAGGGCTAGGACAGGGAACCTCTGGGGCCAACGTCCTGACTTTC.

The DNA for the CDR3 is TGCAGCGTTGGTAGCGGGGGGGCCGATGAGCAGTTCTTC. Amino acids: CSVGSGGADEQFF. The V call is TRBV29-1, the J call TRBJ2-1; 11 bases are a match to TRBD2. Germline assignment: CDR1 SQVTM and CDR2 ANQGSEA. This CDR3 contains 13 residues. The V segment lost 4 bases and the J segment 8 bases; nucleotides outside the gene matches: 4.

The V gene is TRBV5-1, the J gene TRBJ1-3; D possibly corresponds to TRBD1 (6 bases). CDR3 size: 14 residues. V was pared by 4 bases and J by 0 bases, with 8 bases between. Germline CDR1 is SGHRS and CDR2 is YFSETQ. CDR3 sequence (DNA): TGCGCCAGCAGCCCAGGGGACTCTGGAAACACCATATATTTT. Translated, it gives CASSPGDSGNTIYF.

The chain couples TRBV19 to TRBJ1-5; D unclear. Germline loops: CDR1 LNHDA, CDR2 SQIVND (reference sequence). Trimming left V 0 bases short and J 2 bases short, with 17 bases between. The CDR3 contains 18 residues. This CDR3 is CASSIDPRNLRGNQPQHF. In DNA, the CDR3 is TGTGCCAGTAGTATAGATCCTCGGAACCTACGGGGCAATCAGCCCCAGCATTTT.

The rearrangement links TRBV2 to TRBJ1-6; D is perhaps TRBD1 (5 bases). Deletions cut 2 bases from V and 6 bases from J, with 11 bases between. The CDR3 is made up of 15 amino acids. Germline V gene lookup returns CDR1 SNHLY and CDR2 FYNNEI. The CDR3, as DNA: TGTGCCAGCAGTGAAATGGGGGTTGGTAATTCACCCCTCCACTTT. Translation gives CASSEMGVGNSPLHF.

The chain has TRBV19 and TRBJ1-5; no clear D. The CDR3 spans 14 residues. CDR1 is LNHDA and CDR2 is SQIVND in the germline V gene (reference sequence). Between the trimmed V and J ends, which lost 1 base and 2 bases, there was a span of 6 bases. The CDR3, as DNA: TGTGCCAGTAGTATAGGAAGGGGCAATCAGCCCCAGCATTTT. It specifies CASSIGRGNQPQHF.

This sequence joins TRBV7-9 and TRBJ1-1; 7 nucleotides match TRBD1. There are 14 residues in the CDR3. V was clipped by 6 bases and J by 1 base; unmatched bases: 5. Germline-derived CDR1 and CDR2 are SEHNR and FQNEAQ (reference sequence). The CDR3 region is CASSPGTENTEAFF. The CDR3 DNA reads as TGTGCCAGCAGTCCCGGGACAGAGAACACTGAAGCTTTCTTT.

The chain uses TRBV18 and TRBJ2-1; D might be TRBD1 or TRBD2, each matching 7 bases. Germline assignment: CDR1 KGHSH and CDR2 LQKENI. V lost 1 base and J lost 9, with 19 bases in between. The CDR3 contains 16 residues. The CDR3 sequence: CASSPLWRGGGGEQFF. The CDR3 region has the DNA TGTGCCAGCTCACCACTGTGGAGGGGAGGGGGCGGTGAGCAGTTCTTC.

This clone occurred once. The chain links TRBV4-2 to TRBJ1-5, with 7 bases aligning to TRBD1. J lost 3 bases, V lost 5 bases, and 4 bases had no gene match. This CDR3 has 14 residues. The germline V gene has CDR1 LGHNA and CDR2 YNFKEQ. CDR3 protein: CASSFTGDNQPQHF. The CDR3 DNA sequence: TGTGCCAGCAGCTTCACAGGGGACAATCAGCCCCAGCATTTT.

This sequence joins TRBV5-1 and TRBJ2-1; no clear D. V dropped 0 bases and J dropped 4 bases, with 8 bases sitting between them. The germline V gene has CDR1 SGHRS and CDR2 YFSETQ. This CDR3 contains 14 residues. The CDR3 DNA reads TGCGCCAGCAGCTTGGCGTCTGAATACAATGAGCAGTTCTTC. Its protein product is CASSLASEYNEQFF.

This chain connects TRBV2 to TRBJ2-3; 7 nucleotides line up with TRBD1. This CDR3 has 14 amino acids. Germline lookup yields CDR1 SNHLY and CDR2 FYNNEI. Trimming at V came to 7 bases and at J to 2 bases, leaving 6 bases not matched to a gene. CDR3 protein: CASKQTGITDTQYF. The CDR3 nucleotides are TGTGCCAGCAAACAGACAGGGATCACAGATACGCAGTATTTT.

This chain connects TRBV7-9 to TRBJ1-4; TRBD1 matches at 7 bases. Germline assignment: CDR1 SEHNR and CDR2 FQNEAQ (reference sequence). The V segment lost 1 base and the J segment 8 bases; nucleotides outside the gene matches: 7. The CDR3 covers 15 residues. The CDR3 DNA sequence: TGTGCCAGCAGCTTAGATCGACAGGGCCTAGAAAAACTGTTTTTT. It encodes CASSLDRQGLEKLFF.

This clone was seen a few times. The chain carries TRBV5-5 and TRBJ2-2, with a weak D call TRBD2 (5 bases). This CDR3 is built from 15 residues. The germline V gene encodes CDR1 SGHKS and CDR2 YYEKEE (reference sequence). The V end was cut by 0 bases, the J end by 6 bases, with 12 bases between. The CDR3 loop reads CASSLGGLRAGELFF. In DNA form, the CDR3 reads TGTGCCAGCAGCTTGGGAGGGCTACGTGCCGGGGAGCTGTTTTTT.

This chain connects TRBV27 to TRBJ2-7; tentatively, D is TRBD1 (6 bases). V lost 2 bases and J 0 bases, leaving 8 bases between the germline ends. Germline loops: CDR1 MNHEY, CDR2 SMNVEV (reference sequence). The CDR3 spans 14 residues. CDR3 residues: CASSLRQVSYEQYF. CDR3 sequence (DNA): TGTGCCAGCAGTTTAAGACAGGTCTCCTACGAGCAGTACTTC.

Here the CDR3 reads CASSLALAGANYGYTF. The CDR3 DNA is TGTGCCAGCAGCTTAGCGTTAGCAGGAGCTAACTATGGCTACACCTTC. The genes are TRBV7-9 and TRBJ1-2; D is uncertain. Germline lookup yields CDR1 SEHNR and CDR2 FQNEAQ (reference sequence). Trimming stripped 0 bases from V and 0 bases from J, with 11 bases between. CDR3 length: 16 residues.

The chain employs TRBV5-6 and TRBJ1-5, with D perhaps TRBD1 (5 bases). Germline V gene sequence: CDR1 SGHDT, CDR2 YYEEEE. The CDR3 sequence is 13 residues long. V lost 2 bases, J lost 4 bases, and 7 bases lay in between. This CDR3 is CASSFTGNQPQHF. DNA for the CDR3: TGTGCCAGCAGCTTTACAGGTAATCAGCCCCAGCATTTT. Variable domain in full (rest from reference TRBV5-6 and TRBJ1-5): DAGVTQSPTHLIKTRGQQVTLRCSPKSGHDTVSWYQQALGQGPQFIFQYYEEEERQRGNFPDRFSGHQFPNYSSELNVNALLLGDSALYLCASSFTGNQPQHFGDGTRLSIL.

This clone appeared once. Other nucleotide sequences in the sample specify the same CDR3. V is TRBV10-3 and J is TRBJ2-1; TRBD2 might be the D (5 bases). This CDR3 has 14 amino acids. Trimming took off 3 bases at V and 0 bases at J, with 6 bases between the two ends. The germline CDR1 and CDR2 sequences are ENHRY and SYGVKD. CDR3 in DNA: TGTGCCATCAGTGAAGCGGTCTCCTACAATGAGCAGTTCTTC. It encodes CAISEAVSYNEQFF.

The CDR3 DNA is TGTGCCAGCAGATCCGGGACTAGCTTAAGATCGCAGTACTTC. Translation gives CASRSGTSLRSQYF. The genes are TRBV5-6 and TRBJ2-7; 9 bases map to TRBD2. This CDR3 is built from 14 residues. Trimming took 5 bases from V and 9 from J; bases not matched to a gene: 12. Germline V lookup: CDR1 SGHDT, CDR2 YYEEEE.